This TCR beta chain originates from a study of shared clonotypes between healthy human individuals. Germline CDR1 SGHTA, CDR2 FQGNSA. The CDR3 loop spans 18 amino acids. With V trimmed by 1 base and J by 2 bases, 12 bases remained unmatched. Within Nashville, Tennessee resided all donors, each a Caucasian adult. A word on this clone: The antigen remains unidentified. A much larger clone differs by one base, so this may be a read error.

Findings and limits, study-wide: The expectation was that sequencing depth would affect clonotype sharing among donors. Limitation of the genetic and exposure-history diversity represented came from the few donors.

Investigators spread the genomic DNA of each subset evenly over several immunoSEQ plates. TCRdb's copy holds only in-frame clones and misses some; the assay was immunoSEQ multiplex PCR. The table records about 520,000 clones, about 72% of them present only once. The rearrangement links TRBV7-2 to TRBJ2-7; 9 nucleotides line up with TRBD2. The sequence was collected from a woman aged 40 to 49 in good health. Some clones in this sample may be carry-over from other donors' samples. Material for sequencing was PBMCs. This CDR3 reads CASSLGPSGRTNPYEQYF. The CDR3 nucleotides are TGTGCCAGCAGCTTAGGGCCCAGCGGGAGGACCAACCCCTACGAGCAGTACTTC. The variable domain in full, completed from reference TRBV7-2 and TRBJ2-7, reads GAGVSQSPSNKVTEKGKDVELRCDPISGHTALYWYRQSLGQGLEFLIYFQGNSAPDKSGLPSDRFSAERTGGSVSTLTIQRTQQEDSAVYLCASSLGPSGRTNPYEQYFGPGTRLTVT.